The rows below give T cell receptor beta chains drawn from one sample of a study of blood T cells in healthy people across ages. TCRdb re-derived calls from the 5' RACE reads in MiXCR, one entry per CDR3 protein. The sample records 900,000 to 950,000 distinct CDR3 sequences, under 35% being singletons. The same data also contributed to another study, on T cells of mothers and their children.

The material sequenced was blood. The receptors were sampled from a woman in her forties in good health. CDR3s include the opening cysteine and the closing phenylalanine or tryptophan. The order of the fields is J gene, V gene, D gene, clone size, CDR3 DNA, CDR3 protein. A D gene is named only where the DNA matches it firmly. Some rows have no size entry. The others give once, few or many, or a class for an expanded clone.

TRBJ2-7 | TRBV5-1 | NA | NA | TGCGCCAGCAGCTTGACCAGTCCCTCCTACGAGCGGTACTTC | CASSLTSPSYERYF
TRBJ2-5 | TRBV7-3 | TRBD1 | NA | TGTGCCAGCAGCCCCTCCGGACAGGGGGCCCAAGAGACCCAGTACTTC | CASSPSGQGAQETQYF
TRBJ1-5 | TRBV7-2 | NA | NA | TGTGCCAGCAGCTTCGCGCGCAATCAGCCCCAGCATTTT | CASSFARNQPQHF
TRBJ2-7 | TRBV12-3/TRBV12-4 | NA | many | TGTGCCAGCACCGCGGGGCAGACTACTAGCTCCTACGAGCAGTACTTC | CASTAGQTTSSYEQYF
TRBJ2-5 | TRBV9 | TRBD2 | few | TGTGCCAGCAGCGGAGGCGGGGGGCCTGGGGAGACCCAGTACTTC | CASSGGGGPGETQYF
TRBJ2-6 | TRBV2 | NA | few | TGTGCCAGCGTGGGTTTGGCCATCTCTGGGGCCAACGTCCTGACTTTC | CASVGLAISGANVLTF
TRBJ1-2 | TRBV7-6 | NA | NA | TGTGCCAGCAGCTCTCATCTGGGTGACAGCAACTATGGCTACACCTTC | CASSSHLGDSNYGYTF
TRBJ1-2 | TRBV20-1 | TRBD1 | many | TGCAGTGCTAGAGACCCTTACATTCTTGACAGGGAGAACTATGGCTACACCTTC | CSARDPYILDRENYGYTF
TRBJ2-3 | TRBV27 | TRBD2 | NA | TGTGCCAGCAGTTCTCTAGCGGGGAGTAAAGATACGCAGTATTTT | CASSSLAGSKDTQYF
TRBJ1-1 | TRBV28 | NA | few | TGTGCCAGCAGTTTGCCAGGGGCCTCTGAAGCTTTCTTT | CASSLPGASEAFF
TRBJ1-4 | TRBV5-5 | NA | NA | TGTGTCAGCAGCTTACAGGGCGCCGAAAAACTGTTTTTT | CVSSLQGAEKLFF
TRBJ2-2 | TRBV10-3 | TRBD2 | NA | TGTGCCCCCCGGGGGGGATGGACCGGGGAGCTGTTTTTT | CAPRGGWTGELFF
TRBJ1-4 | TRBV7-2 | TRBD1 | few | TGTGCCAGCAGCTCCTCGGGGGACAGCCATGAAAAACTGTTTTTT | CASSSSGDSHEKLFF
TRBJ2-1 | TRBV11-1 | TRBD2 | NA | TGTGCCAGCAGCACCCGGGGGGGGAAAAATGAGCAGTTCTTC | CASSTRGGKNEQFF
TRBJ2-7 | TRBV7-8 | TRBD1 | few | TGTGCCAGCCAGGACAGGGGGGACTACGAGCAGTACTTC | CASQDRGDYEQYF
TRBJ2-4 | TRBV11-2 | NA | many | TGTGCCAGCAGCCATAGAGGGGCGGGACTCCCACGGTACCTAGCCAAAAACATTCAGTACTTC | CASSHRGAGLPRYLAKNIQYF
TRBJ2-7 | TRBV9 | TRBD2 | few | TGTGCCAGCAGCTTCAGCGGGGGGCCGGGGGACGAGCAGTACTTC | CASSFSGGPGDEQYF
TRBJ2-3 | TRBV20-1 | TRBD1 | NA | TGCAGTGCTAGAGTTACAGGGGGCAGTTTTTACGGCACAGATACGCAGTATTTT | CSARVTGGSFYGTDTQYF
TRBJ2-7 | TRBV12-3/TRBV12-4 | TRBD1 | NA | TGTGCCAGCAGTCCGACAGGGCGGGACGAGCAGTACTTC | CASSPTGRDEQYF
TRBJ2-3 | TRBV7-2 | NA | many | TGTGCCAGCAGCTTACGTCTACTCACAGATACGCAGTATTTT | CASSLRLLTDTQYF
TRBJ1-2 | TRBV2 | TRBD1 | NA | TGTGCCAGCAGTGAAAGGTCAGGGGGCTATGGCTACACCTTC | CASSERSGGYGYTF
TRBJ2-7 | TRBV28 | NA | NA | TGTGTCAGCAGCTCACTCGCTAGAAACGAGCAGTACTTC | CVSSSLARNEQYF
TRBJ2-7 | TRBV10-3 | NA | many | TGTGCCATCAGCCCCGGGGCCAGATACTACGAGCAGTACTTC | CAISPGARYYEQYF
TRBJ2-7 | TRBV5-1 | TRBD1 | NA | TGCGCCAGCAGCCGAAGGCAAGGACAGGGAAGGGACGAGCAGTACTTC | CASSRRQGQGRDEQYF
TRBJ1-5 | TRBV12-3/TRBV12-4 | NA | NA | TGTGCCAGCAGTTTCAGGGCCGGTGGCAATCAGCCCCAGCATTTT | CASSFRAGGNQPQHF
TRBJ2-2 | TRBV28 | TRBD2 | NA | TGTGCCAGCAGTTTATGGACCGGGACTAGCGGGGGGGCCGGGGAGCTGTTTTTT | CASSLWTGTSGGAGELFF
TRBJ1-1 | TRBV18 | TRBD1 | NA | TGTGCCAGCTCACCACCTTACAGGGGGATTGCTGAAGCTTTCTTT | CASSPPYRGIAEAFF
TRBJ1-2 | TRBV27 | NA | NA | TGTGCCAGCAGTTTATACGGGATATCCGTGGGGGCCTATGGCTACACCTTC | CASSLYGISVGAYGYTF
TRBJ1-4 | TRBV6-5 | NA | many | TGTGCCAGCAGGGATACAGGGTGGAGTGAAAAACTGTTTTTT | CASRDTGWSEKLFF
TRBJ2-6 | TRBV10-3 | NA | few | TGTGCCATCAGTGAGTCGGGCACAAGCTCTGGGGCCAACGTCCTGACTTTC | CAISESGTSSGANVLTF
TRBJ1-4 | TRBV20-1 | NA | few | TGCAGTGCTTTGGCCGGGGATCGTAATGAAAAACTGTTTTTT | CSALAGDRNEKLFF
TRBJ2-7 | TRBV29-1 | NA | NA | TGCAGCGTTGGAGGGACGGCTAGCTACGAGCAGTACTTC | CSVGGTASYEQYF
TRBJ2-7 | TRBV25-1 | NA | few | TGTGCCAGCAGTGTTACAGGGCCAGAGCAGTACTTC | CASSVTGPEQYF
TRBJ2-5 | TRBV7-9 | TRBD2 | few | TGTGCCAGCAGCCACCTGTACCCTAGCGGGGGGGCCCTCCAAGAGACCCAGTACTTC | CASSHLYPSGGALQETQYF
TRBJ2-7 | TRBV5-1 | TRBD2 | many | TGCGCCAGCAGCTTGGCGGGACTAGCCTACGAGCAGTACTTC | CASSLAGLAYEQYF
TRBJ2-4 | TRBV4-1 | NA | once | TGCGCCAGCAGCCAAGTAGCCCTCATTAAAGCTAAACTCAAAAACATTCAGTACTTC | CASSQVALIKAKLKNIQYF
TRBJ2-1 | TRBV27 | NA | NA | TGTGCCAGCAGTCACTCCTACAATGAGCAGTTCTTC | CASSHSYNEQFF
TRBJ2-1 | TRBV7-3 | TRBD2 | few | TGTGCCAGCAGCTTAGGCCCAGCGGGGGGTAACAATGAGCAGTTCTTC | CASSLGPAGGNNEQFF
TRBJ2-7 | TRBV5-1 | TRBD1 | many | TGCGCCAGCACGCGGGACAGGGGATCAGCCGAGCAGTACTTC | CASTRDRGSAEQYF
TRBJ2-5 | TRBV6-6 | NA | few | TGTGCCAGCAGTTACGTGGGGGTTCAAGAGACCCAGTACTTC | CASSYVGVQETQYF
TRBJ2-2 | TRBV7-2 | NA | few | TGTGCCAGCAGCTTACGCCGTGGCGAGACCGGGGAGCTGTTTTTT | CASSLRRGETGELFF
TRBJ2-1 | TRBV7-3 | NA | few | TGTGCCAGCAGCTTGGCGCCCACCAAAAATGAGCAGTTCTTC | CASSLAPTKNEQFF
TRBJ1-6 | TRBV28 | NA | many | TGTGCCAGCAGTCCTACGGGACTGGTGAAGTCACCCCTCCACTTT | CASSPTGLVKSPLHF
TRBJ1-2 | TRBV29-1 | TRBD1 | NA | TGCAGCGCCGATCCAGGGGGAAATGGCTACACCTTC | CSADPGGNGYTF
TRBJ2-5 | TRBV5-1 | TRBD1 | few | TGCGCCAGCAGCTCCTCACCGGGACAGTACCAAGAGACCCAGTACTTC | CASSSSPGQYQETQYF
TRBJ1-2 | TRBV20-1 | NA | many | TGCAGTGCTGGAACCGGGAGGGACTACACCTTC | CSAGTGRDYTF
TRBJ1-1 | TRBV9 | TRBD1 | NA | TGTGCCAGCAGCCCCTCAGGGGGGAGGTTCACTGAAGCTTTCTTT | CASSPSGGRFTEAFF
TRBJ1-1 | TRBV20-1 | NA | NA | TGCAGTGCTAGAGTGATGGGGAACACTGAAGCTTTCTTT | CSARVMGNTEAFF
TRBJ1-1 | TRBV20-1 | TRBD1 | few | TGCAGTGCTAGAGAGGACAGGGGATTGGGGGTACCTGAAGCTTTCTTT | CSAREDRGLGVPEAFF
TRBJ2-5 | TRBV7-2 | NA | few | TGTGCCAGCAGCTACCGGGGGACGGGGGCCCGAGAGACCCAGTACTTC | CASSYRGTGARETQYF
TRBJ1-6 | TRBV6-2/TRBV6-3 | NA | few | TGTGCCAGCAGTTACGTGGGACACAATAATTCACCCCTCCACTTT | CASSYVGHNNSPLHF
TRBJ1-5 | TRBV4-1 | NA | few | TGCGCCAGCAGCCGGGCAGGGTTGAATCAGCCCCAGCATTTT | CASSRAGLNQPQHF
TRBJ1-5 | TRBV15 | NA | many | TGTGCCACCAGAAGGGAAGGGTCTCAGCCCCAGCATTTT | CATRREGSQPQHF
TRBJ2-7 | TRBV10-3 | TRBD1 | NA | TGTGCCATCAGTGAGCCCCCCCTCCGGGACAGTCTCCTCGAGCAGTACTTC | CAISEPPLRDSLLEQYF
TRBJ2-6 | TRBV15 | NA | many | TGTGCCACCAGCAGGGACCGGGCGCCAACCTCTGGGGCCAACGTCCTGACTTTC | CATSRDRAPTSGANVLTF
TRBJ2-3 | TRBV7-2 | TRBD2 | many | TGTGCCAGCAGCTCCCTGGGGGGGGGAGGGAGCACAGATACGCAGTATTTT | CASSSLGGGGSTDTQYF
TRBJ1-3 | TRBV20-1 | NA | few | TGCAGTGCTGAGAGAGGGTCAACGCGGCAGGCCACCTCTGGAAACACCATATATTTT | CSAERGSTRQATSGNTIYF
TRBJ1-6 | TRBV7-9 | TRBD1 | NA | TGTGCCAGCAGCTTGGTGGGACAGGGAAGTTCACCCCTCCACTTT | CASSLVGQGSSPLHF